The clone carrying this T cell receptor beta chain has a handful of counts. Germline CDR1 ENHRY, CDR2 SYGVKD. V shed 7 bases and J shed 3 bases, with 19 bases lying between them. The CDR3 is 15 residues long. The record originates from a study of blood T cell repertoires in COVID-19. This table comes from immunoSEQ multiplex PCR, and its TCRdb copy is limited to in-frame clones, with some not included. The data show roughly 150,000 clones, around 90% seen once. The J gene is TRBJ2-7, the V gene TRBV10-3; D call uncertain. Sequencing was performed on PBMCs or T cells enriched from blood (not recorded which). This sequence originates from a woman aged 40 to 50 who had been exposed to COVID-19. In nucleotides, the CDR3 is TGTGCCATCACGGCGGCGGCAGATCTACGCTACGAGCAGTACTTC. This codes for CAITAAADLRYEQYF.